One and the same sample provided the 21 T cell receptor beta chains below, sequenced in a study of chemoradiotherapy in HPV16-positive cancers. Sequencing was performed with immunoSEQ multiplex PCR; in TCRdb, only in-frame clones are kept and a portion is missing. The sample shows approximately 27,000 clones, around four fifths of them seen only once. This material consisted of blood, taken from a patient who underwent chemoradiotherapy. These receptors came from a human donor with HPV-associated anogenital cancer.

This chain joins TRBV11-2 and TRBJ2-3; 7 bases fit TRBD2. Germline-derived CDR1 and CDR2 are SGHAT and FQNNGV. V lost 1 base to trimming and J lost 5 bases; unmatched junction nucleotides: 3. This CDR3 has 14 residues. The CDR3 DNA follows: TGTGCCAGCAGCTTAGTGGGGGGGATAGATACGCAGTATTTT. Translating gives CASSLVGGIDTQYF.

This clone showed up just a few times. The chain is built from TRBV7-9 and TRBJ1-3, with D maybe TRBD1 (6 bases). Between the trimmed V and J ends, which lost 8 bases and 0 bases, there was a span of 11 bases. The CDR3 extends over 14 amino acids. Germline V gene lookup returns CDR1 SEHNR and CDR2 FQNEAQ (reference sequence). The CDR3 loop reads CASGRTDSGNTIYF. As DNA, the CDR3 is TGTGCCAGCGGACGGACAGACTCTGGAAACACCATATATTTT.

V and J are TRBV7-2 and TRBJ2-3; weak D call: TRBD2 (5 bases). The germline CDR1 and CDR2 sequences are SGHTA and FQGNSA. The CDR3 covers 14 residues. Trimming shortened V by 3 bases and J by 2 bases, and 9 bases separated the two germline ends. CDR3 sequence: CASSFEGFTDTQYF. CDR3 sequence (DNA): TGTGCCAGCAGCTTCGAGGGATTCACAGATACGCAGTATTTT.

The chain has TRBV9 and TRBJ2-3, with 8 bases identical to TRBD2. The V segment lost 2 bases and the J segment 0 bases; nucleotides outside the gene matches: 2. Germline V gives CDR1 SGDLS, CDR2 YYNGEE. CDR3 length: 15 amino acids. The CDR3 protein is CASSVRGGSTDTQYF. DNA of the CDR3: TGTGCCAGCAGCGTCCGCGGGGGGAGCACAGATACGCAGTATTTT.

This chain connects TRBV6-1 to TRBJ1-2; D perhaps matches TRBD1 (5 bases). The germline V gene encodes CDR1 MNHNS and CDR2 SASEGT. The CDR3 sequence is 12 residues long. Trimming shortened V by 5 bases and J by 12 bases, and 16 bases separated the two germline ends. CDR3 nucleotide sequence: TGTGCCAGCAGTCCTTCGTTGGGGGTAGACACCTTC. It specifies CASSPSLGVDTF.

The chain employs TRBV5-1 and TRBJ2-3; 13 nucleotides align to TRBD2. J was trimmed by 2 bases and V by 3 bases; bases with no gene match: 3. CDR3 length: 16 residues. Germline V gene sequence: CDR1 SGHRS, CDR2 YFSETQ. In DNA form, the CDR3 reads TGCGCCAGCAGCTCACTAGCGGGGGGGGTCACAGATACGCAGTATTTT. This codes for CASSSLAGGVTDTQYF.

J is TRBJ1-4 and V is TRBV6-5; D is unresolved. Trimming stripped 10 bases from V and 8 bases from J, with 11 bases between. Germline loops: CDR1 MNHEY, CDR2 SVGAGI. CDR3 length: 11 residues. The CDR3 region is CATPYGEKLFF. The CDR3 coding sequence is TGTGCCACACCGTACGGAGAAAAACTGTTTTTT.

This clone was seen a single time. The chain recombines TRBV19 with TRBJ1-1, with 7 bases fitting TRBD1. There are 17 residues in the CDR3. V lost 5 bases and J lost 0; bases outside the gene matches: 12. In germline, CDR1 is LNHDA, CDR2 SQIVND (reference sequence). The CDR3 coding sequence is TGTGCCAGTAGTCTCCCTAGACAGGGAGTAATGAACACTGAAGCTTTCTTT. This codes for CASSLPRQGVMNTEAFF.

The chain employs TRBV7-2 and TRBJ1-2; D is possibly TRBD1 (6 bases). V lost 1 base, J lost 4 bases, and 13 bases lay in between. This CDR3 spans 15 amino acids. The germline V gene has CDR1 SGHTA and CDR2 FQGNSA. The CDR3 reads CASSLEHRALYGYTF. Here the CDR3 DNA reads TGTGCCAGCAGCTTAGAGCACAGGGCCCTCTATGGCTACACCTTC.

The chain joins TRBV2 to TRBJ1-5; the D gene is possibly TRBD1 (6 bases). CDR1 is SNHLY and CDR2 is FYNNEI in the germline V gene. This CDR3 spans 18 amino acids. The germline V and J ends were trimmed by 0 bases and 7 bases, with 22 bases remaining between them. CDR3 sequence (DNA): TGTGCCAGCAGTGAAGCAACTCGGACAGCTCTAGGGGACCAGCCCCAGCATTTT. It is translated as CASSEATRTALGDQPQHF.

The V and J genes are TRBV2 and TRBJ1-1; 7 bases align to TRBD1. The V segment lost 0 bases and the J segment 0 bases; nucleotides outside the gene matches: 4. This CDR3 has 16 residues. Germline CDR1 is SNHLY and CDR2 is FYNNEI. CDR3 in amino acids: CASSEAGQSMNTEAFF. CDR3 sequence (DNA): TGTGCCAGCAGTGAAGCGGGACAGTCAATGAACACTGAAGCTTTCTTT.

The CDR3 nucleotides are TGTGCCAGCCAGACAGAAGTTGGCGAGCAGTACTTC. Translation: CASQTEVGEQYF. The rearrangement uses TRBV2 and TRBJ2-7; possibly TRBD1 for D (5 bases). CDR3 length: 12 amino acids. Between the trimmed V and J ends, which lost 8 bases and 6 bases, there was a span of 14 bases. CDR1 is SNHLY and CDR2 is FYNNEI in the germline V gene. The variable domain in full, with the rest retrieved from reference TRBV2 and TRBJ2-7, is EPEVTQTPSHQVTQMGQEVILRCVPISNHLYFYWYRQILGQKVEFLVSFYNNEISEKSEIFDDQFSVERPDGSNFTLKIRSTKLEDSAMYFCASQTEVGEQYFGPGTRLTVT.

This clone was seen once. J is TRBJ2-3 and V is TRBV5-1, with 10 positions matching TRBD2. Per the germline V gene, CDR1 is SGHRS and CDR2 is YFSETQ. This CDR3 is built from 17 residues. Trimming cost V 4 bases and J 2 bases; bases outside gene matches: 10. The DNA of the CDR3 is TGCGCCAGCAGCCAGGCTGTAGCGGGGGGCCACACAGATACGCAGTATTTT. As protein: CASSQAVAGGHTDTQYF.

This chain joins TRBV9 and TRBJ1-1, with D unresolved. This CDR3 has 13 residues. The germline V gene has CDR1 SGDLS and CDR2 YYNGEE. Trimming stripped 1 base from V and 3 bases from J, with 7 bases between. CDR3 protein: CASSVKGDTEAFF. As DNA, the CDR3 is TGTGCCAGCAGCGTAAAGGGAGACACTGAAGCTTTCTTT.

This rearrangement joins TRBV2 to TRBJ2-4; 10 nucleotides align to TRBD1. CDR1 and CDR2 from the germline V gene are SNHLY and FYNNEI. V lost 5 bases and J lost 5; bases outside the gene matches: 12. This CDR3 is 17 amino acids long. The DNA of the CDR3 is TGTGCCAGCAGTCGAGCTCCGGGACAGGGGTCAGAAAACATTCAGTACTTC. Its translation: CASSRAPGQGSENIQYF.

The V and J genes are TRBV7-8 and TRBJ1-2; D gene uncertain. CDR3 length: 14 residues. The V and J ends lost 0 bases and 1 base respectively, with 6 bases between them. Germline CDR1 reads SGHVS; CDR2 reads FQNEAQ. The CDR3 loop is CASSLAEDNYGYTF. DNA of the CDR3: TGTGCCAGCAGCTTAGCGGAAGATAACTATGGCTACACCTTC.

This chain uses TRBV2 with TRBJ2-3, with 15 bases that match TRBD2. CDR1 is SNHLY and CDR2 is FYNNEI in the germline V gene. V shed 8 bases and J 6 bases; nucleotides not matched to a gene: 12. The CDR3 is 17 amino acids. CDR3 residues: CASSGLAGGPSVDTQYF. In DNA form, the CDR3 reads TGTGCCAGCTCTGGACTAGCGGGGGGGCCTTCAGTGGATACGCAGTATTTT.

A few counts support this clone. The rearrangement joins TRBV5-6 to TRBJ1-1; D call uncertain. The CDR3 is 14 amino acids. Trimming stripped 1 base from V and 1 base from J, with 8 bases between. Germline loops: CDR1 SGHDT, CDR2 YYEEEE. CDR3 coding DNA: TGTGCCAGCAGCTTGATGGCCGGGAACACTGAAGCTTTCTTT. It yields the protein CASSLMAGNTEAFF.

This clone was seen a few times. The V and J genes are TRBV25-1 and TRBJ2-2; TRBD1 matches at 8 bases. V gave up 6 bases and J gave up 4 bases; unmatched junction bases: 1. The CDR3 runs 13 residues. Per germline, CDR1 MGHDK and CDR2 SYGVNS. The CDR3 is CASRTGGTGELFF. In DNA form, the CDR3 reads TGTGCCAGCAGAACAGGGGGCACCGGGGAGCTGTTTTTT.

The chain joins TRBV5-6 to TRBJ2-7; weak D call: TRBD2 (7 bases). The CDR3 loop spans 13 amino acids. The germline gives CDR1 SGHDT, CDR2 YYEEEE. Trimming stripped 6 bases from V and 7 bases from J, with 17 bases between. The CDR3: CASTGTPGGEQYF. The CDR3 DNA reads as TGTGCCAGCACAGGGACACCCGGGGGGGAGCAGTACTTC.

The chain recombines TRBV10-3 with TRBJ1-6, with 10 nucleotides matching TRBD1. Trimming removed 4 bases from V and 7 bases from J; junction bases left unmatched: 4. From germline, CDR1 is ENHRY and CDR2 SYGVKD. CDR3 length: 15 residues. Written as DNA, the CDR3 is TGTGCCATCAGTGGGGACAGGGGACCCAATTCACCCCTCCACTTT. It codes for CAISGDRGPNSPLHF.